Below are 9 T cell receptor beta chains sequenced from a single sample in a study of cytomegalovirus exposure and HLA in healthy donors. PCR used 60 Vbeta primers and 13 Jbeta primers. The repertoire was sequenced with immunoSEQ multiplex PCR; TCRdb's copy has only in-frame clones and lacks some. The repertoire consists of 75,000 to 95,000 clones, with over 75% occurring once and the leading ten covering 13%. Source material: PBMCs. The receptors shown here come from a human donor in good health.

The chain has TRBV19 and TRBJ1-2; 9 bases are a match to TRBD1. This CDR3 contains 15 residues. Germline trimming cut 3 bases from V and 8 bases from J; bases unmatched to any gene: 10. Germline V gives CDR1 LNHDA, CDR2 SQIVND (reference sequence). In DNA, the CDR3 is TGTGCCAGTAGTATGTTCGGGACAGGGCCAGGAGGCTACACCTTC. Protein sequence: CASSMFGTGPGGYTF.

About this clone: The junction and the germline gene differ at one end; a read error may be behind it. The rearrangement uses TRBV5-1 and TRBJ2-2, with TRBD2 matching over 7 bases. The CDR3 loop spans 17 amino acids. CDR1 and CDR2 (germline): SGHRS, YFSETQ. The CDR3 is CASSRGRAGPNTGELFF. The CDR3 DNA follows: TGCGCCAGCAGCCGGGGGAGGGCGGGCCCGAATACCGGGGAGCTGTTTTTT.

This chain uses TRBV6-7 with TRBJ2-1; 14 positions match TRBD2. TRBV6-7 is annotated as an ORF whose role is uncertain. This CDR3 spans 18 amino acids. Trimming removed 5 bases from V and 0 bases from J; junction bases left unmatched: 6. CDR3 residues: CASSPWTSGGTSYNEQFF. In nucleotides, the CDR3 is TGTGCCAGCAGTCCGTGGACTAGCGGGGGGACCTCCTACAATGAGCAGTTCTTC.

The chain's CDR3 is CAISEPGASGGETQYF. The CDR3 DNA follows: TGTGCCATCAGTGAGCCGGGGGCATCAGGGGGGGAGACCCAGTACTTC. This chain links TRBV10-3 with TRBJ2-5, with D possibly matching TRBD1 (7 bases). The CDR3 is 16 amino acids. CDR1 ENHRY and CDR2 SYGVKD come from the germline V gene. Trimming removed 2 bases at V and 5 bases at J, with 18 bases between.

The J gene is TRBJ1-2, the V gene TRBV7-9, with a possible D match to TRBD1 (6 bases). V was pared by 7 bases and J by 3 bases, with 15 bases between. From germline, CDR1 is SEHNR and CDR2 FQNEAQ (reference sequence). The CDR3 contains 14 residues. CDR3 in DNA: TGTGCCAGCACCGCCGACAGGTTTGACTATGGCTACACCTTC. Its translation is CASTADRFDYGYTF.

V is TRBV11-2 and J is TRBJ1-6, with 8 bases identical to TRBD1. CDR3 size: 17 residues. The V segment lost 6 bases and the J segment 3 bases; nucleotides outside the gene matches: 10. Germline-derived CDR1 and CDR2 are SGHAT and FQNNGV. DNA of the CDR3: TGTGCCAGCAGTCTCGGAGCAGGGGGCGGCTATAATTCACCCCTCCACTTT. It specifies CASSLGAGGGYNSPLHF.

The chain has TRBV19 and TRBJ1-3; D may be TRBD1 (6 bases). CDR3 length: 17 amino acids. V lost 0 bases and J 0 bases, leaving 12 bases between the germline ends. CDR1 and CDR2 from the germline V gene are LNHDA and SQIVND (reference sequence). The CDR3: CASSIDQTGISGNTIYF. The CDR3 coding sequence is TGTGCCAGTAGTATAGATCAAACAGGGATCTCTGGAAACACCATATATTTT.

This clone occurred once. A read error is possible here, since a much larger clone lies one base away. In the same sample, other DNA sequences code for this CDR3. CDR3 sequence: CASSRTGNTIYF. CDR3 DNA sequence: TGTGCCAGCAGTAGGACAGGAAACACCATATATTTT. This rearrangement joins TRBV7-2 to TRBJ1-3; TRBD1 is a possible D gene (5 bases). The V gene lost 6 bases and the J gene lost 4 bases, with 7 bases spanning the gap. The CDR3 has 12 amino acids. Germline-derived CDR1 and CDR2 are SGHTA and FQGNSA. Together with reference TRBV7-2 and TRBJ1-3, the CDR3 gives the full variable domain: GAGVSQSPSNKVTEKGKDVELRCDPISGHTALYWYRQSLGQGLEFLIYFQGNSAPDKSGLPSDRFSAERTGGSVSTLTIQRTQQEDSAVYLCASSRTGNTIYFGEGSWLTVV.

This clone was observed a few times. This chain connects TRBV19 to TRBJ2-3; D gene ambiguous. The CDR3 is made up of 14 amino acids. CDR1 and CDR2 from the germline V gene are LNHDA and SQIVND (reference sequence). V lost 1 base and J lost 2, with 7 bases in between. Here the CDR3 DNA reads TGTGCCAGTAGTATAGTCCCCAACACAGATACGCAGTATTTT. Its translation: CASSIVPNTDTQYF.